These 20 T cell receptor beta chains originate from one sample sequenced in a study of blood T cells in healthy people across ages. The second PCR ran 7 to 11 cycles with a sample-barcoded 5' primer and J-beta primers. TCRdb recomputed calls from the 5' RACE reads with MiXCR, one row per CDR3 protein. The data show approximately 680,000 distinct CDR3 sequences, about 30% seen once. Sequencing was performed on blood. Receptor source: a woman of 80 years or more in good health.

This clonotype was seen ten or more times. The CDR3 reads CASSQLDRGGLRDTEAFF. In nucleotides, the CDR3 is TGCGCCAGCAGCCAGTTAGACAGGGGAGGTTTAAGGGACACTGAAGCTTTCTTT. V is TRBV4-3 and J is TRBJ1-1; 8 bases match TRBD1. Germline V gives CDR1 LGHNA, CDR2 YSLEER. J lost 3 bases, V lost 3 bases, and 15 bases had no gene match. The CDR3 is made up of 18 amino acids.

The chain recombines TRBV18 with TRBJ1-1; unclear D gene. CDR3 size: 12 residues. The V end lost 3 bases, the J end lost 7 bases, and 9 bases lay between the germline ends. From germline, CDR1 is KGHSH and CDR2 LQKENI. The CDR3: CASSPGSLEAFF. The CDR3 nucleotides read TGTGCCAGCTCACCGGGATCCCTTGAAGCTTTCTTT.

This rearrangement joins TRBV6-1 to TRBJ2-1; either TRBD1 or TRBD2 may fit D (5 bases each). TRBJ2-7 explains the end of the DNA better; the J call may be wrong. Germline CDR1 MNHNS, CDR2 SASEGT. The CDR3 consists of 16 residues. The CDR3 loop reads CASSEGGAPRYNEQYF. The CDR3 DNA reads TGTGCCAGCAGTGAAGGAGGGGCTCCCCGCTACAATGAGCAGTACTTC.

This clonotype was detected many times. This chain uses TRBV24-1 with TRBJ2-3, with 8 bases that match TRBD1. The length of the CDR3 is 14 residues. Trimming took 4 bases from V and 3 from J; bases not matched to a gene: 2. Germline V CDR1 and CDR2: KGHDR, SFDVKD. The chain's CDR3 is CATSDRGQTDTQYF. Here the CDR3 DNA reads TGTGCCACCAGTGACAGGGGGCAAACAGATACGCAGTATTTT.

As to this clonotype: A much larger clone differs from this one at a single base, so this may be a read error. The CDR3 sequence is CASSVDPGGDAQYF. CDR3 nucleotide sequence: TGTGCCAGCAGCGTGGACCCCGGGGGGGATGCGCAGTATTTT. The V call is TRBV9, the J call TRBJ2-3; 8 bases fit TRBD2. The CDR3 extends over 14 amino acids. The V gene's germline CDR1 is SGDLS and CDR2 YYNGEE. V trimming: 2 bases; J trimming: 10 bases; junction bases outside the gene matches: 9.

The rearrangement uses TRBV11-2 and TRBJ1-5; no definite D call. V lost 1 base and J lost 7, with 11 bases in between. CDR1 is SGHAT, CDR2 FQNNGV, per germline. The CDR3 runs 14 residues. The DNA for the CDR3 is TGTGCCAGCAGCTTAGCTGGGGAAGGGCAGCCCCAGCATTTT. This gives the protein CASSLAGEGQPQHF.

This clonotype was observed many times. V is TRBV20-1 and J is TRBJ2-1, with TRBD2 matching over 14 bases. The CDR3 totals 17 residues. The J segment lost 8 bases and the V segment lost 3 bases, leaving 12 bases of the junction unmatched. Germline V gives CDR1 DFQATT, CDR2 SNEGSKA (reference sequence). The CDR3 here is CSARILGLAGGVDEQFF. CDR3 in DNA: TGCAGTGCTAGGATTTTAGGACTAGCGGGGGGCGTCGATGAGCAGTTCTTC.

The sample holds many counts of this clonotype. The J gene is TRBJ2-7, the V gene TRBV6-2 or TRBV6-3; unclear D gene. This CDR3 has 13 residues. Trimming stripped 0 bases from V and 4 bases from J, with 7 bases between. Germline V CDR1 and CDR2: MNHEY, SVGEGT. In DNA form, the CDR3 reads TGTGCCAGCAGTTACTCGGCAAAATACGAGCAGTACTTC. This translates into CASSYSAKYEQYF.

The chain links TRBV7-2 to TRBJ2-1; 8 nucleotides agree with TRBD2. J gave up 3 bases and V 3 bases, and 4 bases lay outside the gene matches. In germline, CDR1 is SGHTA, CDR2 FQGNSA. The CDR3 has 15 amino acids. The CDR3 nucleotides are TGTACCAGCAGCTTGCAGCGGGGGAGCTACAATGAGCAGTTCTTC. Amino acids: CTSSLQRGSYNEQFF. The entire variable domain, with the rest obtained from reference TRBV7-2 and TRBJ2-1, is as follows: GAGVSQSPSNKVTEKGKDVELRCDPISGHTALYWYRQSLGQGLEFLIYFQGNSAPDKSGLPSDRFSAERTGGSVSTLTIQRTQQEDSAVYLCTSSLQRGSYNEQFFGPGTRLTVL.

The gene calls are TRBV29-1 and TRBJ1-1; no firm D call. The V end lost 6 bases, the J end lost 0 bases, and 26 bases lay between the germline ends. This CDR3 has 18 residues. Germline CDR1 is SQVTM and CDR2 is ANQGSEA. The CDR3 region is CSVDGWRTLSNLNTEAFF. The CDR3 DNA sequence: TGCAGCGTGGACGGGTGGAGGACGTTATCCAATTTGAACACTGAAGCTTTCTTT.

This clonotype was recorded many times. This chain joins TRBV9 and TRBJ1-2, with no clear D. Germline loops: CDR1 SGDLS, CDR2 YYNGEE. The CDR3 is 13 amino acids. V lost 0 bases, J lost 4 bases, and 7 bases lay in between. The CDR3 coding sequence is TGTGCCAGCAGCGTAGGACCCAGCTATGGCTACACCTTC. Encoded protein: CASSVGPSYGYTF.

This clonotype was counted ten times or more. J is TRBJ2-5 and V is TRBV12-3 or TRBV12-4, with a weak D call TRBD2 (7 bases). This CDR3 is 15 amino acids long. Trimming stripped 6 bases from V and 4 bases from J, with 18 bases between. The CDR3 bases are TGTGCCAGCAGGCGAAAAGCCCGGGGGGCAGAGACCCAGTACTTC. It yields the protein CASRRKARGAETQYF.

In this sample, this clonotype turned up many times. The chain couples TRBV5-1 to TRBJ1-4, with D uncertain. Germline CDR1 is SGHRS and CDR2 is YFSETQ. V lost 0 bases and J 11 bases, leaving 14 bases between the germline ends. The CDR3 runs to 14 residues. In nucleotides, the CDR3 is TGCGCCAGCAGCTTGGAGGCGGCGAGGGAGAAACTGTTTTTT. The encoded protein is CASSLEAAREKLFF.

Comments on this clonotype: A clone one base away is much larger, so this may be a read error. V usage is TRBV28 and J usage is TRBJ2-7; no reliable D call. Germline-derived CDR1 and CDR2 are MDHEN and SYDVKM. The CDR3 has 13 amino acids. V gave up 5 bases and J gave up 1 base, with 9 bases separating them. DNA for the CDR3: TGTGCCAGCAGTATGTGTCTTTCCTACGAGCAGTACTTC. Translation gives CASSMCLSYEQYF.

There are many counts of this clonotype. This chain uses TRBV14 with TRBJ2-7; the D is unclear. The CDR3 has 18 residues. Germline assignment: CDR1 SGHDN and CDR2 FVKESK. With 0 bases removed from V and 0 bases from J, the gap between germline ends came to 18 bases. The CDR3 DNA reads TGTGCCAGCAGCCAAGATTTCCGGACGGGCTTGAGCTCCTACGAGCAGTACTTC. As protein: CASSQDFRTGLSSYEQYF.

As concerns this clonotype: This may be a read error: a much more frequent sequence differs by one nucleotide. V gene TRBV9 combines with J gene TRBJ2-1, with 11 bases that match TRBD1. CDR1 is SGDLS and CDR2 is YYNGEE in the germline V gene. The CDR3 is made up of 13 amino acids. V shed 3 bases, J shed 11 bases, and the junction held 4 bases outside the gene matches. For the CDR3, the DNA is TGTGCCAGCAGCGAGGACAGGGGGCTCAAGCAGTTCTTC. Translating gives CASSEDRGLKQFF.

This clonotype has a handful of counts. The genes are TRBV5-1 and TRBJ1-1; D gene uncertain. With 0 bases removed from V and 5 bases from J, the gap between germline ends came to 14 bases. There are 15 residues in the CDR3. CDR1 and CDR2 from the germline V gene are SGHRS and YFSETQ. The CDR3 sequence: CASSLARGRGTEAFF. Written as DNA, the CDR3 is TGCGCCAGCAGCTTGGCTCGAGGCCGTGGAACTGAAGCTTTCTTT.

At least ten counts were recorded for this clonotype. The chain's CDR3 is CASRGTGNQPQHF. The CDR3 coding sequence is TGTGCCAGCAGGGGTACAGGAAATCAGCCCCAGCATTTT. The chain links TRBV12-3 or TRBV12-4 to TRBJ1-5; TRBD1 is a possible D gene (5 bases). The CDR3 spans 13 residues. The V and J ends lost 6 bases and 4 bases respectively, with 10 bases between them.

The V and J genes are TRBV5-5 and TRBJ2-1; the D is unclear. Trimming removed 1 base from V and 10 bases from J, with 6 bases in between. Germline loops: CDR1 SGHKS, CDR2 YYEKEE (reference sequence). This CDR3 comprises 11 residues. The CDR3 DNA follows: TGTGCCAGCAGCTTGCGCTTAGAGCAGTTCTTC. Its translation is CASSLRLEQFF.

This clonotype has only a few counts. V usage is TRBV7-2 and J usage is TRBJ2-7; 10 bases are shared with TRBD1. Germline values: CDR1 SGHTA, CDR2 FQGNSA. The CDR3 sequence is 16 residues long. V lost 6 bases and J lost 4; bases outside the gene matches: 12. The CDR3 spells CASRSFVGQGTYEQYF. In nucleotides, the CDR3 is TGTGCCAGCAGATCCTTCGTGGGACAGGGGACTTACGAGCAGTACTTC. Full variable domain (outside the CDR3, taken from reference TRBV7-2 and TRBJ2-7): GAGVSQSPSNKVTEKGKDVELRCDPISGHTALYWYRQSLGQGLEFLIYFQGNSAPDKSGLPSDRFSAERTGGSVSTLTIQRTQQEDSAVYLCASRSFVGQGTYEQYFGPGTRLTVT.